These T cell receptor beta chains were read from a single sample in a study of control samples from healthy donors and cancer patients. Sequenced by immunoSEQ multiplex PCR; TCRdb stores in-frame clones only, minus some. Of fewer than 85,000 clones in the sample, around 92% were seen once. Sequencing was carried out using blood. All receptors derive from a man aged 30 to 39 in good health. Both conserved end residues are part of each CDR3. A D gene is named only where the DNA matches it firmly. Not all rows give a size; the values are once, few, many and, for expanded clones, a class.

J: TRBJ2-7
D: NA
size: NA
V: TRBV5-1
DNA: TGCGCCAGCTCTCCTTCGGCTTCGAGGGGCGAGCAGTACTTC
CDR3: CASSPSASRGEQYF

J: TRBJ1-6
D: NA
size: NA
V: TRBV28
DNA: TGTGCCAGCAGAACAGGGAGCTCCTATAATTCACCCCTCCACTTT
CDR3: CASRTGSSYNSPLHF

J: TRBJ2-7
D: TRBD2
size: NA
V: TRBV27
DNA: TGTGCCAGCAGAACCCCTCTTGGCGGGAGCCTGTATAGGCAGTACTTC
CDR3: CASRTPLGGSLYRQYF

J: TRBJ1-6
D: NA
size: NA
V: TRBV28
DNA: TGTGCCAGCATGAGGGAAATCAAATCACCCCTCCACTTT
CDR3: CASMREIKSPLHF

J: TRBJ2-6
D: NA
size: once
V: TRBV4-2
DNA: TGTGCCAGCAGCCAAGGACCAGGCTCTGGGGCCAACGTCCTGACTTTC
CDR3: CASSQGPGSGANVLTF

J: TRBJ1-4
D: NA
size: NA
V: TRBV4-1
DNA: TGCGCCAGCAGCCAAGCGGGGACGGAATACGAAAAACTGTTTTTT
CDR3: CASSQAGTEYEKLFF

J: TRBJ2-3
D: NA
size: NA
V: TRBV11-2
DNA: TGTGCCAGCAGCTTCAGTTTCGGGAGTTTGACAGATACGCAGTATTTT
CDR3: CASSFSFGSLTDTQYF

J: TRBJ1-2
D: NA
size: NA
V: TRBV10-3
DNA: TGTGCCATCAGTGAGGGACCGAGGACTAACTACTCTAACTATGGCTACACCTTC
CDR3: CAISEGPRTNYSNYGYTF

J: TRBJ2-1
D: TRBD2
size: NA
V: TRBV19
DNA: TGTGCCAGCACCCTGAGTAGCGGGGCCCGCGGAGAGCAGTTCTTC
CDR3: CASTLSSGARGEQFF

J: TRBJ2-3
D: TRBD1
size: NA
V: TRBV3-1/TRBV3-2
DNA: TGTGCCAGCAGCCAAGACAGAACAGGGGGCGGGACGCAGTATTTT
CDR3: CASSQDRTGGGTQYF

J: TRBJ1-2
D: NA
size: NA
V: TRBV5-4
DNA: TGTGCCAGCAGCTTGGGGATGGAGGATGGCTACACCTTC
CDR3: CASSLGMEDGYTF

J: TRBJ2-5
D: NA
size: NA
V: TRBV9
DNA: TGTGCCAGCAGCGTAAGGGGTAGGGAGACCCAGTACTTC
CDR3: CASSVRGRETQYF

J: TRBJ2-3
D: NA
size: NA
V: TRBV24-1
DNA: TGTGCCACCGGACCTTTAGACAGTGACACAGATACGCAGTATTTT
CDR3: CATGPLDSDTDTQYF

J: TRBJ1-2
D: NA
size: NA
V: TRBV5-4
DNA: TGTGCCAGCAGCTTGGATCCAGGCAGCTCCTATGGCTACACCTTC
CDR3: CASSLDPGSSYGYTF

J: TRBJ1-3
D: TRBD1
size: NA
V: TRBV9
DNA: TGTGCCAGCAGCGGGACGGGACAGGGGGCTGGAAACACCATATATTTT
CDR3: CASSGTGQGAGNTIYF

J: TRBJ1-6
D: TRBD1
size: NA
V: TRBV25-1
DNA: TGTGCCAGCCACGGACAGGCCACCTATAATTCACCCCTCCACTTT
CDR3: CASHGQATYNSPLHF

J: TRBJ1-1
D: NA
size: NA
V: TRBV7-3
DNA: TGTGCCAGCAGCAAAGAGGGGATGCGGACTGAAGCTTTCTTT
CDR3: CASSKEGMRTEAFF

J: TRBJ1-1
D: NA
size: NA
V: TRBV18
DNA: TGTGCCAGCTCACCACCGGGGCTGGACACTGAAGCTTTCTTT
CDR3: CASSPPGLDTEAFF

J: TRBJ2-7
D: TRBD2
size: NA
V: TRBV27
DNA: TGTGCCAGCAGTCGCCCCGTGGCTAGCGGAAGAGGCTACGAGCAGTACTTC
CDR3: CASSRPVASGRGYEQYF

J: TRBJ1-3
D: NA
size: NA
V: TRBV29-1
DNA: TGCAGCGTGACCGGGACACCAACCACTGGAAACACCATATATTTT
CDR3: CSVTGTPTTGNTIYF

J: TRBJ1-3
D: NA
size: NA
V: TRBV15
DNA: TGTGCCACCAGCAGAGATCAACTCTCTGGAAACACCATATATTTT
CDR3: CATSRDQLSGNTIYF

J: TRBJ1-2
D: NA
size: NA
V: TRBV12-5
DNA: TGTGCTAGTGGTCACCGACCAGATGGTGGCTACACCTTC
CDR3: CASGHRPDGGYTF

J: TRBJ2-1
D: TRBD2
size: NA
V: TRBV11-2
DNA: TGTGCCAGCAGCTTAGTAGGGACTAGAAATGAGCAGTTCTTC
CDR3: CASSLVGTRNEQFF

J: TRBJ2-5
D: TRBD1
size: NA
V: TRBV5-6
DNA: TGTGCCAGCAGCGCGGACAGGGACCCCCGAGAGACCCAGTACTTC
CDR3: CASSADRDPRETQYF

J: TRBJ1-4
D: NA
size: NA
V: TRBV21-1
DNA: TGTGCCAGCAGCAAAGAGACAACAACTAATGAAAAACTGTTTTTT
CDR3: CASSKETTTNEKLFF

J: TRBJ2-5
D: NA
size: NA
V: TRBV15
DNA: TGTGCCACCAGCAGAGATCGAATGGAGACCCAGTACTTC
CDR3: CATSRDRMETQYF

J: TRBJ2-7
D: TRBD1
size: NA
V: TRBV4-1
DNA: TGCGCCAGCAGCCAATGGACAGGGTACGAGCAGTACTTC
CDR3: CASSQWTGYEQYF

J: TRBJ1-1
D: TRBD1
size: NA
V: TRBV3-1/TRBV3-2
DNA: TGTGCCAGCAGCCAAGATCAGGGGGGGGAAGCTTTCTTT
CDR3: CASSQDQGGEAFF

J: TRBJ1-3
D: NA
size: NA
V: TRBV25-1
DNA: TGTGCCAGCAGTCTAGCGGAGACCTCTGGAAACACCATATATTTT
CDR3: CASSLAETSGNTIYF

J: TRBJ2-2
D: TRBD2
size: NA
V: TRBV27
DNA: TGTGCCAGCAAGGCCGGATCCGGGGGGGTGTACATTAACACCGGGGAGCTGTTTTTT
CDR3: CASKAGSGGVYINTGELFF

J: TRBJ1-2
D: TRBD1
size: NA
V: TRBV6-5
DNA: TGTGCCAGCAGTTTCCAGGGGGCTAACTATGGCTACACCTTC
CDR3: CASSFQGANYGYTF

J: TRBJ1-1
D: NA
size: NA
V: TRBV24-1
DNA: TGTGCCACCAGTGATCCCCAGGGTACTGAAGCTTTCTTT
CDR3: CATSDPQGTEAFF

J: TRBJ1-3
D: NA
size: NA
V: TRBV5-4
DNA: TGTGCCAGCCGCAGAGACCCCTCTGGAAACACCATATATTTT
CDR3: CASRRDPSGNTIYF

J: TRBJ2-2
D: TRBD2
size: NA
V: TRBV4-2
DNA: TGTGCCAGCAGCCAAGATAAGGTACTCGCTAGCGGGAGTGGGTTGAACACCGGGGAGCTGTTTTTT
CDR3: CASSQDKVLASGSGLNTGELFF

J: TRBJ1-2
D: TRBD1
size: NA
V: TRBV11-2
DNA: TGTGCCAGCAGCCCTGTACAGGGGGCAGAGTTTGGCTACACCTTC
CDR3: CASSPVQGAEFGYTF

J: TRBJ2-3
D: TRBD2
size: NA
V: TRBV10-3
DNA: TGTGCCATTTGGACGGGGGGGGGCAGGGATACGCAGTATTTT
CDR3: CAIWTGGGRDTQYF

J: TRBJ1-5
D: NA
size: NA
V: TRBV10-3
DNA: TGTGCCATCAGTGAAGGGACCCTGGGGGTACAGCCCCAGCATTTT
CDR3: CAISEGTLGVQPQHF

J: TRBJ1-2
D: NA
size: NA
V: TRBV10-3
DNA: TGTGCCACGCCGGACGGATCCTATGGCTACACCTTC
CDR3: CATPDGSYGYTF

J: TRBJ1-1
D: NA
size: NA
V: TRBV6-6
DNA: TGTGCCAGCAGTAATGAACTCTTCGGGACTGAAGCTTTCTTT
CDR3: CASSNELFGTEAFF

J: TRBJ2-7
D: TRBD2
size: NA
V: TRBV10-1
DNA: TGCGCCAGCAGTGCCAAACAGGGACTAGCCTACGAGCAGTACTTC
CDR3: CASSAKQGLAYEQYF

J: TRBJ2-1
D: NA
size: NA
V: TRBV12-3/TRBV12-4
DNA: TGTGCCAGCGGGATGAGGGAGCAGTTCTTC
CDR3: CASGMREQFF

J: TRBJ1-3
D: NA
size: NA
V: TRBV6-2/TRBV6-3
DNA: TGTGCCAGCAGTCAGGGAAACACCATATATTTT
CDR3: CASSQGNTIYF

J: TRBJ2-2
D: TRBD2
size: NA
V: TRBV9
DNA: TGTGCCAGCAGCGTAGAGCTAGCGGGAGTTTTCGGGGAGCTGTTTTTT
CDR3: CASSVELAGVFGELFF

J: TRBJ2-3
D: NA
size: NA
V: TRBV19
DNA: TGTGCCAGTAGTATAGTCCTCGCGGGCGTACTCACAGATACGCAGTATTTT
CDR3: CASSIVLAGVLTDTQYF

J: TRBJ2-5
D: NA
size: NA
V: TRBV6-2/TRBV6-3
DNA: TGTGCCAGCAGTTATGGGACGGGAGAGACCCAGTACTTC
CDR3: CASSYGTGETQYF

J: TRBJ2-7
D: NA
size: once
V: TRBV5-1
DNA: TGCGCCAGCAGCCCCAGGGGACCTGCCTACGAGCAGTACTTC
CDR3: CASSPRGPAYEQYF